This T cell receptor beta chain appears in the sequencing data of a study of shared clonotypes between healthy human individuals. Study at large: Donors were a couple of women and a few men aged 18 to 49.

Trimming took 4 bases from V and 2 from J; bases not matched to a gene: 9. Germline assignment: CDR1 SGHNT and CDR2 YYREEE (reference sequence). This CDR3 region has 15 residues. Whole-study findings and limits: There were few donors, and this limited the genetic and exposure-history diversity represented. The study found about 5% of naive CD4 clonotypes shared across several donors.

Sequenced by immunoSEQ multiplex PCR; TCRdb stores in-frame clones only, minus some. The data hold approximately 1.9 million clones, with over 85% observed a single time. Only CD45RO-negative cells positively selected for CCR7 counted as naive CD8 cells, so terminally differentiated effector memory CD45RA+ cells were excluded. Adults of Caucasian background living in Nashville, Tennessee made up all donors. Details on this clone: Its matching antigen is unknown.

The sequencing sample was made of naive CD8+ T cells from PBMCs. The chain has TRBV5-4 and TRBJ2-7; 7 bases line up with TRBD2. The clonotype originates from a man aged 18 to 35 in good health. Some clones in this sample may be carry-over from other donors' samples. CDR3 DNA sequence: TGTGCCAGCAGCCCTGCTGGGGGGGGGACCTACGAGCAGTACTTC. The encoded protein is CASSPAGGGTYEQYF.